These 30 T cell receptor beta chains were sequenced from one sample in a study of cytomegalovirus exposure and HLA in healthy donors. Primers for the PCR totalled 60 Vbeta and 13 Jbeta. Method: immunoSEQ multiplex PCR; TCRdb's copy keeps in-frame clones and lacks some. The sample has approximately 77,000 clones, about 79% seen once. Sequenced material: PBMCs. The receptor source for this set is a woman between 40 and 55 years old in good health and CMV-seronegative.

The CDR3 bases are TGCGCCAGCAGTGGAAGCGGGGGTATCACCGGGGAGCTGTTTTTT. It codes for CASSGSGGITGELFF. The chain couples TRBV10-1 to TRBJ2-2; 8 bases align to TRBD2. The CDR3 has 15 residues. In germline, CDR1 is WNHNN, CDR2 SYGVQD (reference sequence). With V trimmed by 4 bases and J by 4 bases, 5 bases remained unmatched.

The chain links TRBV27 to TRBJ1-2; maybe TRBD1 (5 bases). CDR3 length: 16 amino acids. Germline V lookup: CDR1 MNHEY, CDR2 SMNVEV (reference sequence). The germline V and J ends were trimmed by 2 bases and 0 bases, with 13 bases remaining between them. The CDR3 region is CASSLQGGPTNYGYTF. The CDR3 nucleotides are TGTGCCAGCAGTTTACAGGGAGGACCCACTAACTATGGCTACACCTTC.

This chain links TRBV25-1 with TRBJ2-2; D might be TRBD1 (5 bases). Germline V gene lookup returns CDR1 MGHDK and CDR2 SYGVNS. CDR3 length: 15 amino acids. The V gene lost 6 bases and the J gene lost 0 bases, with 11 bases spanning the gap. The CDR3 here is CASSPTDPNTGELFF. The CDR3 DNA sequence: TGTGCCAGCAGCCCGACAGACCCGAACACCGGGGAGCTGTTTTTT.

The CDR3 sequence is CASSKGFERSAAGYNEKLFF. The CDR3 DNA sequence: TGTGCCAGCAGCAAAGGTTTTGAGAGGTCGGCTGCAGGGTATAATGAAAAACTGTTTTTT. The chain has TRBV21-1 and TRBJ1-4; TRBD1, the table's D call, lacks a check against the DNA. TRBV21-1 is deemed a pseudogene. CDR3 length equals 20 residues.

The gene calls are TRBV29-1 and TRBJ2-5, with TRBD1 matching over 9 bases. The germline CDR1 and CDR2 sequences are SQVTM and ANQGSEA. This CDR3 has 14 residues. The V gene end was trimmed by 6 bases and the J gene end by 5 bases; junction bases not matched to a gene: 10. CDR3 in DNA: TGCAGCGTCGCGCCGACAGGGGGAGGTGAGACCCAGTACTTC. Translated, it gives CSVAPTGGGETQYF.

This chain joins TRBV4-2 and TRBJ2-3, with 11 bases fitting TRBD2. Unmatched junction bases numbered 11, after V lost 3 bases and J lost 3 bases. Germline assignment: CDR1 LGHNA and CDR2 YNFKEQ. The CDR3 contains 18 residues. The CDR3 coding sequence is TGTGCCAGCAGCCAGGCGGCTAGCGGGGGGCCAGGGACAGATACGCAGTATTTT. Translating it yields CASSQAASGGPGTDTQYF.

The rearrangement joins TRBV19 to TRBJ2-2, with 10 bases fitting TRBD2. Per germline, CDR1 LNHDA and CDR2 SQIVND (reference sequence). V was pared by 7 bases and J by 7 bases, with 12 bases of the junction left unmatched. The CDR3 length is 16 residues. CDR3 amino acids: CASKRASGSSLGELFF. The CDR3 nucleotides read TGTGCCAGTAAAAGAGCTAGCGGGAGCAGCCTCGGGGAGCTGTTTTTT.

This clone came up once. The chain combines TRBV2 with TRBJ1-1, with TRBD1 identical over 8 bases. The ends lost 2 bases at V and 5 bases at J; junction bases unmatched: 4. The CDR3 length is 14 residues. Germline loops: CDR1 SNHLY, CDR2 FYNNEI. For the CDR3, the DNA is TGTGCCAGCAGTGAACAGGGGGCTGGAACTGAAGCTTTCTTT. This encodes CASSEQGAGTEAFF.

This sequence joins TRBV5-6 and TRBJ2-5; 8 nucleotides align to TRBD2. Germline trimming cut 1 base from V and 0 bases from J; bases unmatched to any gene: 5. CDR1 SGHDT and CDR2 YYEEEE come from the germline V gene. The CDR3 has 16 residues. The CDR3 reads CASSLLGTRYQETQYF. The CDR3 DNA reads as TGTGCCAGCAGCTTGTTGGGGACTAGATACCAAGAGACCCAGTACTTC. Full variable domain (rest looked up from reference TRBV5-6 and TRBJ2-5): DAGVTQSPTHLIKTRGQQVTLRCSPKSGHDTVSWYQQALGQGPQFIFQYYEEEERQRGNFPDRFSGHQFPNYSSELNVNALLLGDSALYLCASSLLGTRYQETQYFGPGTRLLVL.

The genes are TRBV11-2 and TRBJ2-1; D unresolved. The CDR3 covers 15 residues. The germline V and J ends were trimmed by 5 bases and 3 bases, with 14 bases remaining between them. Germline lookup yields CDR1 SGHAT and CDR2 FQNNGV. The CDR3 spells CASSPEEPFYNEQFF. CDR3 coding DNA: TGTGCCAGCAGCCCCGAGGAGCCCTTCTACAATGAGCAGTTCTTC. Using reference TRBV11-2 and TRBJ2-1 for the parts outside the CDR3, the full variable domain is EAGVAQSPRYKIIEKRQSVAFWCNPISGHATLYWYQQILGQGPKLLIQFQNNGVVDDSQLPKDRFSAERLKGVDSTLKIQPAKLEDSAVYLCASSPEEPFYNEQFFGPGTRLTVL.

The CDR3 DNA is TGTGCCAGCTCACCACCCGAGGGTCTGGGACTGGGCGCAGAGACCCAGTACTTC. It codes for CASSPPEGLGLGAETQYF. J is TRBJ2-5 and V is TRBV18; D is possibly TRBD2 (6 bases). CDR1 is KGHSH and CDR2 is LQKENI in the germline V gene. The V and J ends lost 0 bases and 4 bases respectively, with 21 bases between them. The CDR3 is 18 residues long.

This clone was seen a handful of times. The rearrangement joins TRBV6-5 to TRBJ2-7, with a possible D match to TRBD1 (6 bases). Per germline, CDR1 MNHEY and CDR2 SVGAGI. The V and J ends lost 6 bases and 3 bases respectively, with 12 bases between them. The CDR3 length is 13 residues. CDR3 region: CASSYRENYEQYF. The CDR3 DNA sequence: TGTGCCAGCAGCTACAGGGAGAACTACGAGCAGTACTTC.

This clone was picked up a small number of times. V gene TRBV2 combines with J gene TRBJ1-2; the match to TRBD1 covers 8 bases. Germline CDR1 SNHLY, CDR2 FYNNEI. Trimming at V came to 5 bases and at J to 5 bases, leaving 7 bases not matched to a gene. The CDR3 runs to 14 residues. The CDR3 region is CASSPSQGAYGYTF. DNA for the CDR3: TGTGCCAGCAGTCCCTCCCAGGGGGCATATGGCTACACCTTC.

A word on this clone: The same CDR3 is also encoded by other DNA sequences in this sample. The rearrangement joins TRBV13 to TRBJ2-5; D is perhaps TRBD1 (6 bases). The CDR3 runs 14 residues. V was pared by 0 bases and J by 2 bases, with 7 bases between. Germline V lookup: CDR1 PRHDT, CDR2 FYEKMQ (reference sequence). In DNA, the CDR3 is TGTGCCAGCAGCTTAGGCAGGGGACAAGAGACCCAGTACTTC. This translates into CASSLGRGQETQYF.

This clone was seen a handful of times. The CDR3 coding sequence is TGTGCCAGCAGAACTCCCGGGACAACAAATGAGCAGTTCTTC. Translation gives CASRTPGTTNEQFF. The V call is TRBV28, the J call TRBJ2-1; TRBD1 might be the D (6 bases). This CDR3 has 14 amino acids. V lost 6 bases, J lost 7 bases, and 16 bases lay in between. From germline, CDR1 is MDHEN and CDR2 SYDVKM.

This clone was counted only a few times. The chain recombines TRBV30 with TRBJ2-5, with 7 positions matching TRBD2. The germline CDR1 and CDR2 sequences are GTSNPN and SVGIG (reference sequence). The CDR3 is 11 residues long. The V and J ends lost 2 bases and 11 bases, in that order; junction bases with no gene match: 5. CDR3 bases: TGTGCCTGGAGTTGGGGGGAGGGGCAGTACTTC. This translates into CAWSWGEGQYF. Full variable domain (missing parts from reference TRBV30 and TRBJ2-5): SQTIHQWPATLVQPVGSPLSLECTVEGTSNPNLYWYRQAAGRGLQLLFYSVGIGQISSEVPQNLSASRPQDRQFILSSKKLLLSDSGFYLCAWSWGEGQYFGPGTRLLVL.

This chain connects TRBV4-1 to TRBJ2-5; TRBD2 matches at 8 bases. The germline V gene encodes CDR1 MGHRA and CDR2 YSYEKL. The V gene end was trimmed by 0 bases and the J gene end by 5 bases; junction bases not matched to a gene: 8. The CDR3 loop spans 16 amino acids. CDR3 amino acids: CASSQETGLAGETQYF. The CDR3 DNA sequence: TGCGCCAGCAGCCAAGAGACAGGACTAGCTGGGGAGACCCAGTACTTC.

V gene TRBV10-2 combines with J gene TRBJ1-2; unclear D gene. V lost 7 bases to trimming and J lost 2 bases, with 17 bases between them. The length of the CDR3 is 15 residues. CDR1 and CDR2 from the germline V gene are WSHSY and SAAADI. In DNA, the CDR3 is TGCGCCAGCACCCCCTCAACAGCTTTCAACTATGGCTACACCTTC. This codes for CASTPSTAFNYGYTF.

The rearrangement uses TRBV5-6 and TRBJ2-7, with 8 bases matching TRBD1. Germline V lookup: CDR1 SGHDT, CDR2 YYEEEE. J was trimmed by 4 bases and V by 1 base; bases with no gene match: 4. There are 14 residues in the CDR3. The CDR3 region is CASSLQGAQYEQYF. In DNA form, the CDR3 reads TGTGCCAGCAGCTTGCAGGGGGCGCAGTACGAGCAGTACTTC.

CDR3 bases: TGTGCCAGCAGTCAAAGCGGGAGGACTGATACGCAGTATTTT. It codes for CASSQSGRTDTQYF. The genes are TRBV28 and TRBJ2-3, with 9 bases identical to TRBD2. This CDR3 is built from 14 residues. Germline CDR1 is MDHEN and CDR2 is SYDVKM. Losses at the gene ends were 5 bases for V and 6 bases for J; bases not matched to a gene: 6.

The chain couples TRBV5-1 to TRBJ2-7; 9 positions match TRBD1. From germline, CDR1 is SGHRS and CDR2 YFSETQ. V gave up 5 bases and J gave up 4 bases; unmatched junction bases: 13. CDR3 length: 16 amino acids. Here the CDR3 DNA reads TGCGCCAGCAGTCCGACCCTCTCGGGACAGGGTTACGAGCAGTACTTC. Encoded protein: CASSPTLSGQGYEQYF.

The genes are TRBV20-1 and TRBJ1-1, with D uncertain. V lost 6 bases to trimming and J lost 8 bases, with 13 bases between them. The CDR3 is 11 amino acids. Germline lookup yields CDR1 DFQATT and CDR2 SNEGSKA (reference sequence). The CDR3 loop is CSAAWAIEAFF. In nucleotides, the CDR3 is TGCAGTGCCGCTTGGGCGATCGAAGCTTTCTTT.

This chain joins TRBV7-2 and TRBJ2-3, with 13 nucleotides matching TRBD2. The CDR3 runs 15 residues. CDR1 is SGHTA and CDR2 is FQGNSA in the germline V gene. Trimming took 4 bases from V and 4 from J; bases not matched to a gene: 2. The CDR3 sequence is CASSWTSGSPDTQYF. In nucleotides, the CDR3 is TGTGCCAGCAGCTGGACTAGCGGGAGTCCAGATACGCAGTATTTT.

DNA of the CDR3: TGTGCCAGCAGCTTTCGGGGGGGCGCTGAGCAGTTCTTC. Its protein is CASSFRGGAEQFF. This rearrangement joins TRBV11-3 to TRBJ2-1; 8 bases are shared with TRBD2. This CDR3 is 13 amino acids long. CDR1 and CDR2 (germline): SGHNT, YENEEA. V was clipped by 3 bases and J by 9 bases; unmatched bases: 4. Full variable domain (remainder filled in from reference TRBV11-3 and TRBJ2-1): EAGVVQSPRYKIIEKKQPVAFWCNPISGHNTLYWYLQNLGQGPELLIRYENEEAVDDSQLPKDRFSAERLKGVDSTLKIQPAELGDSAVYLCASSFRGGAEQFFGPGTRLTVL.

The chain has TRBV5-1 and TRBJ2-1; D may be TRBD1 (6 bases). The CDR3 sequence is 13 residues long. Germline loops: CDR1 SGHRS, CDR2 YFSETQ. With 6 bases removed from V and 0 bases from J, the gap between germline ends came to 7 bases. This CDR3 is CASTGASYNEQFF. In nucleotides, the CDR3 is TGCGCCAGCACAGGGGCCTCCTACAATGAGCAGTTCTTC.

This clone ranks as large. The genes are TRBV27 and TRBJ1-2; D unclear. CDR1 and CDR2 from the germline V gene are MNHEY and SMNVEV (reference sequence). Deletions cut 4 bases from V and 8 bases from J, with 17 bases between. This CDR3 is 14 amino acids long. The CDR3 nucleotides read TGTGCCAGCAGTTCCATCACGGGGAGTAGGGGCTACACCTTC. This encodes CASSSITGSRGYTF.

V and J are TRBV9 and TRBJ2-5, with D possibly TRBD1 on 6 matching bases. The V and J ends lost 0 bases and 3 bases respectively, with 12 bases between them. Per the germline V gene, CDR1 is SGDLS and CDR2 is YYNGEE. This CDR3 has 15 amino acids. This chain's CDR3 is CASSVGGRGEETQYF. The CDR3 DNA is TGTGCCAGCAGCGTAGGGGGGCGCGGCGAAGAGACCCAGTACTTC.

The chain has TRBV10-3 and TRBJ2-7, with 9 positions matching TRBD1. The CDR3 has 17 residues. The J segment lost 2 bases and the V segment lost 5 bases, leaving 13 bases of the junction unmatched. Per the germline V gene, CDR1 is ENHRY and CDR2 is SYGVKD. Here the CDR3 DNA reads TGTGCCATCAGTAAGACTAGACAGGGGGATACTGCCTACGAGCAGTACTTC. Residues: CAISKTRQGDTAYEQYF.

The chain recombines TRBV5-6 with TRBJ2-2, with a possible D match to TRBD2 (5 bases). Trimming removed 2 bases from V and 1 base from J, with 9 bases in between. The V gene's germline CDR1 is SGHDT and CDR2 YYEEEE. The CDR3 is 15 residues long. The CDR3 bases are TGTGCCAGCAGCTTAGGACTTCTGAACACCGGGGAGCTGTTTTTT. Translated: CASSLGLLNTGELFF.

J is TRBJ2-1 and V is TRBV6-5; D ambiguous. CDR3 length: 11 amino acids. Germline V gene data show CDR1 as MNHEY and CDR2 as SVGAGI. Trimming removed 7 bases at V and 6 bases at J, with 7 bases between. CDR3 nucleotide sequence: TGTGCCAGCACCCGTAGCAATGAGCAGTTCTTC. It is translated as CASTRSNEQFF.